This TCR beta chain was captured by sequencing in a study of CD8+ T cells in alopecia areata. Trimming removed 7 bases from V and 6 bases from J, with 18 bases in between. CDR1 PRHDT and CDR2 FYEKMQ come from the germline V gene (reference sequence). The CDR3 runs to 14 residues. RNA, once extracted, was reverse transcribed into cDNA for use as the sequencing template. Profiling relied on immunoSEQ multiplex PCR, and the TCRdb table lists in-frame clones only, not all of them. The sample has about 150,000 clones, around 50% seen once. This TCR came from a human donor with alopecia areata. Sequences were obtained from CD4+ T cells sorted from blood. The chain links TRBV13 to TRBJ1-2, with D possibly TRBD1 on 5 matching bases. The CDR3 is CASTAMGVMNGYTF. For the CDR3, the DNA is TGTGCCAGCACCGCCATGGGGGTAATGAATGGCTACACCTTC.